This T cell receptor beta chain was sequenced for a study of beta chain features in type 1 diabetes. This clone was seen only a few times. Its antigen is still unknown. General study findings and limits: Unsettled here was the matter of whether HLA type influences TCRB rearrangement. PCR might show a preference for shorter templates, equally across patients and controls.

Each sorted population was over 98% pure. Trimming shortened V by 4 bases and J by 5 bases, and 14 bases separated the two germline ends. The CDR3 loop spans 13 amino acids. Per germline, CDR1 GTSNPN and CDR2 SVGIG (reference sequence). cDNA synthesis used the whole RNA isolate, giving expressed TCRB sequences. Clones were sequenced by immunoSEQ multiplex PCR, and TCRdb holds only the in-frame ones, with some missing. The table records under 450,000 clones, approximately 14% of them present only once. The chain employs TRBV30 and TRBJ1-2; D remains ambiguous. This sequence originates from a young man in good health. What was sequenced was naive CD4+ T cells from blood. The CDR3 region has the DNA TGTGCCTGGACCCCTAGGGTGGAGTATGGCTACACCTTC. The encoded protein is CAWTPRVEYGYTF. Full variable domain (remainder filled in from reference TRBV30 and TRBJ1-2): SQTIHQWPATLVQPVGSPLSLECTVEGTSNPNLYWYRQAAGRGLQLLFYSVGIGQISSEVPQNLSASRPQDRQFILSSKKLLLSDSGFYLCAWTPRVEYGYTFGSGTRLTVV.